The TCR beta chain under discussion was sequenced for a study of blood T cell repertoires in COVID-19. Germline V gives CDR1 LNHDA, CDR2 SQIVND (reference sequence). The CDR3 is 14 residues long. The germline V and J ends were trimmed by 5 bases and 2 bases, with 13 bases remaining between them. Methods used by the authors: Amplification of reference gene primers provided the estimated nucleated cell counts. Produced via immunoSEQ multiplex PCR; TCRdb's table is partial and in-frame only. V and J calls and clone size follow that table, whereas D and trimming were derived from the DNA. Among some 200,000 clones listed, around 87% were seen once. This clone was recorded only once.

Material: peripheral blood. The receptor was derived from a man aged 35 to 55 with active or convalescent COVID-19. The chain joins TRBV19 to TRBJ2-7, with D perhaps TRBD2 (5 bases). The CDR3 spells CASSLYREAYEQYF. The CDR3, as DNA: TGTGCCAGTAGTTTATACCGGGAAGCCTACGAGCAGTACTTC.